This section outlines one T cell receptor beta chain sequence together with its context. Its antigen is unknown. During its preparation, the TCRbeta library received unique molecular identifiers. TCRdb called the PCR reads again in MiXCR, with one record for every CDR3 protein. The sample lists about 980,000 distinct CDR3 sequences, roughly 31% seen once, with roughly 28% in the top ten. The sample is drawn from a study of T-cell reconstitution after alpha-beta-depleted transplantation in children. The study's findings and limits: After transplant, at about two months, alpha-beta T cells were reportedly derived from several hundred expanded graft clones. At one year after transplant, newly produced T cells mostly accounted for T-cell counts and diversity.

The J segment lost 3 bases and the V segment lost 5 bases, leaving 4 bases of the junction unmatched. This CDR3 has 15 amino acids. The germline V gene has CDR1 SGHTA and CDR2 FQGTGA. This chain joins TRBV7-3 and TRBJ2-1; 10 bases map to TRBD2. This specimen was PBMCs, mostly from graft donor cells, taken 360 days after TCRalphabeta/CD19-depleted stem cell transplant. The receptor comes from a boy under two years old who had a stem cell transplant for SCID, so the T cells may come from the graft donor. The CDR3 DNA reads TGTGCCAGCAGCACCTTAGCGGGGGGCTACAATGAGCAGTTCTTC. Translated, it gives CASSTLAGGYNEQFF.